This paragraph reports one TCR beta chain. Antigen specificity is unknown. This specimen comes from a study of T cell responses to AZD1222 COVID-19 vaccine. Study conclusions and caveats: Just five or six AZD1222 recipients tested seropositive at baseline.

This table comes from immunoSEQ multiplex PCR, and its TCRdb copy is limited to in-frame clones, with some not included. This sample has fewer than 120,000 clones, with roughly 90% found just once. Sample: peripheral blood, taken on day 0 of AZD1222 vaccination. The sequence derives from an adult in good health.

CDR3 nucleotide sequence: TGTGCCAGCAGCCAGGGTTACTCCTATAATTCACCCCTCCACTTT. Translated: CASSQGYSYNSPLHF. The chain couples TRBV14 to TRBJ1-6; no reliable D call. V lost 3 bases to trimming and J lost 0 bases, with 6 bases between them. The germline V gene has CDR1 SGHDN and CDR2 FVKESK. The CDR3 spans 15 residues. The full variable domain, completed using reference TRBV14 and TRBJ1-6, is EAGVTQFPSHSVIEKGQTVTLRCDPISGHDNLYWYRRVMGKEIKFLLHFVKESKQDESGMPNNRFLAERTGGTYSTLKVQPAELEDSGVYFCASSQGYSYNSPLHFGNGTRLTVT.